Listed here are 3 T cell receptor beta chains from one sample, sequenced in a study of cytomegalovirus exposure and HLA in healthy donors. In the PCR, 60 Vbeta and 13 Jbeta primers were used. TCRdb's table, derived via immunoSEQ multiplex PCR, lists solely in-frame clones and lacks some. The table lists about 160,000 clones, 86% of them singletons. Material for sequencing was PBMCs. The receptor source for this set is a young woman in good health and CMV-seronegative.

A word on this clone: The germline gene is not matched at one end of the junction; a read error may be the cause. Additional DNA sequences in this sample encode the identical CDR3. This sequence joins TRBV6-1 and TRBJ1-1; D uncertain. Per germline, CDR1 MNHNS and CDR2 SASEGT. The CDR3 consists of 13 residues. The CDR3 here is CASTRPGYSEAFF. Written as DNA, the CDR3 is TGCGCCAGCACAAGGCCGGGGTATAGTGAAGCTTTCTTT.

The V gene is TRBV9, the J gene TRBJ1-2, with TRBD1 matching 7 bases. Germline CDR1 is SGDLS and CDR2 is YYNGEE. V shed 0 bases, J shed 2 bases, and the junction held 4 bases outside the gene matches. The CDR3 spans 15 residues. The CDR3 DNA is TGTGCCAGCAGCGTAGGCTACAGGGGAAACTATGGCTACACCTTC. This translates into CASSVGYRGNYGYTF.

This clone was found once. The chain uses TRBV5-5 and TRBJ1-2; tentative D call: TRBD1 (6 bases). The length of the CDR3 is 14 residues. Germline-derived CDR1 and CDR2 are SGHKS and YYEKEE (reference sequence). Trimming stripped 2 bases from V and 14 bases from J, with 22 bases between. This CDR3 reads CASSLITRDTAKTF. The CDR3 region has the DNA TGTGCCAGCAGCTTAATTACACGGGACACCGCGAAAACCTTC.